Following are 31 T cell receptor beta chains from one sample sequenced in a study of T cell responses to AZD1222 COVID-19 vaccine. Here immunoSEQ multiplex PCR was the method, and the copy in TCRdb shows in-frame clones only, minus some. Here the sample spans 100,000 to 120,000 clones, nearly 90% being singletons. The sample here was peripheral blood, taken on day 0 of AZD1222 vaccination. These TCRs come from an adult in good health.

The genes are TRBV3-1 (or the pseudogene TRBV3-2) and TRBJ1-2; D is unresolved. Trimming cost V 3 bases and J 2 bases, with 16 bases left between them. CDR3 length: 16 amino acids. CDR1 is LGHDT and CDR2 is YNNKEL in the germline V gene (reference sequence). This CDR3 reads CASSQPASGTNYGYTF. CDR3 bases: TGTGCCAGCAGCCAGCCCGCCTCGGGAACAAACTATGGCTACACCTTC.

The V call is TRBV19, the J call TRBJ2-3; 10 bases agree with TRBD2. V shed 1 base, J shed 13 bases, and the junction held 11 bases outside the gene matches. The CDR3 is made up of 15 amino acids. Germline V gene sequence: CDR1 LNHDA, CDR2 SQIVND (reference sequence). CDR3 sequence: CASSIGSSGGPGEYF. For the CDR3, the DNA is TGTGCCAGTAGTATAGGTTCTAGCGGGGGCCCGGGGGAGTATTTT.

The chain combines TRBV28 with TRBJ1-2; tentative D call: TRBD1 (6 bases). V was pared by 3 bases and J by 5 bases, with 10 bases between. The CDR3 extends over 13 amino acids. From germline, CDR1 is MDHEN and CDR2 SYDVKM. DNA for the CDR3: TGTGCCAGCAGTTTGATAGGGGGATATGGCTACACCTTC. This translates into CASSLIGGYGYTF.

This rearrangement joins TRBV19 to TRBJ1-1; maybe TRBD1 (6 bases). V shed 5 bases and J shed 7 bases, with 17 bases lying between them. This CDR3 comprises 14 residues. Germline CDR1 LNHDA, CDR2 SQIVND (reference sequence). The CDR3 here is CASSPGQIDLEAFF. DNA for the CDR3: TGTGCCAGTAGTCCCGGACAGATAGACCTTGAAGCTTTCTTT.

V and J are TRBV7-2 and TRBJ1-5; 9 positions agree with TRBD1. CDR3 size: 14 residues. The V gene's germline CDR1 is SGHTA and CDR2 FQGNSA. Losses at the gene ends were 8 bases for V and 6 bases for J; bases not matched to a gene: 8. CDR3 DNA: TGTGCCAGCCGGGCTGGGGGACAGGGTCAGCCCCAGCATTTT. Translated, it gives CASRAGGQGQPQHF.

This chain uses TRBV7-9 with TRBJ1-6, with D possibly TRBD1 on 6 matching bases. V was shortened by 4 bases and J by 2 bases, with 9 bases between the two germline ends. Germline values: CDR1 SEHNR, CDR2 FQNEAQ (reference sequence). The CDR3 runs 15 residues. CDR3: CASSYGTTYNSPLHF. The DNA for the CDR3 is TGTGCCAGCAGCTACGGGACAACCTATAATTCACCCCTCCACTTT.

This clone was seen once. The chain uses TRBV30 and TRBJ1-2; tentative D call: TRBD1 (5 bases). CDR1 and CDR2 from the germline V gene are GTSNPN and SVGIG (reference sequence). The CDR3 runs 12 residues. V lost 3 bases, J lost 5 bases, and 10 bases lay in between. The CDR3 is CAWSLRVYGYTF. The CDR3 nucleotides are TGTGCCTGGAGCCTCAGGGTTTATGGCTACACCTTC.

V and J are TRBV2 and TRBJ1-1; tentative D call: TRBD1 (6 bases). Germline lookup yields CDR1 SNHLY and CDR2 FYNNEI. This CDR3 is 17 amino acids long. V gave up 8 bases and J gave up 2 bases, with 24 bases separating them. CDR3 nucleotides: TGTGCCAGCCGCCCTCCCCCTTCGGGGGGCGAAAACACTGAAGCTTTCTTT. This translates into CASRPPPSGGENTEAFF.

This sequence joins TRBV24-1 and TRBJ1-3, with 8 positions matching TRBD1. V lost 7 bases, J lost 0 bases, and 4 bases stayed unmatched. Germline CDR1 and CDR2: KGHDR and SFDVKD. This CDR3 is 15 amino acids long. This CDR3 reads CATSPGTGSGNTIYF. Written as DNA, the CDR3 is TGTGCCACCAGCCCCGGGACAGGCTCTGGAAACACCATATATTTT.

This rearrangement joins TRBV19 to TRBJ1-4; D is uncertain. This CDR3 comprises 13 residues. V shed 9 bases and J shed 8 bases, with 16 bases lying between them. CDR1 and CDR2 (germline): LNHDA, SQIVND (reference sequence). The chain's CDR3 is CASTTWDGEKLFF. The DNA for the CDR3 is TGTGCCAGCACTACATGGGATGGGGAAAAACTGTTTTTT.

The V gene is TRBV28, the J gene TRBJ2-2; unclear D gene. This CDR3 region has 12 residues. Trimming took off 7 bases at V and 6 bases at J, with 9 bases between the two ends. Germline V gene lookup returns CDR1 MDHEN and CDR2 SYDVKM. Here the CDR3 reads CASISSSGELFF. In nucleotides, the CDR3 is TGTGCCAGCATCTCCTCGTCCGGGGAGCTGTTTTTT.

The rearrangement links TRBV5-1 to TRBJ2-7; possible D gene TRBD1, 5 bases. In germline, CDR1 is SGHRS, CDR2 YFSETQ. CDR3 length equals 15 residues. V shed 3 bases and J shed 3 bases, with 16 bases lying between them. As DNA, the CDR3 is TGCGCCAGCAGCTCTTTAACAGGAATCGACTACGAGCAGTACTTC. This codes for CASSSLTGIDYEQYF.

This rearrangement joins TRBV19 to TRBJ2-7; D ambiguous. Germline V lookup: CDR1 LNHDA, CDR2 SQIVND (reference sequence). V was trimmed by 4 bases and J by 2 bases, leaving 15 bases between them. This CDR3 is 15 amino acids long. Written as DNA, the CDR3 is TGTGCCAGTAGTACCCGGCAGGTCCCCCCCTACGAGCAGTACTTC. Protein: CASSTRQVPPYEQYF.

J is TRBJ1-3 and V is TRBV5-4; D is unresolved. The ends were cut back, 0 bases at V and 0 bases at J, with 7 bases in the middle. CDR1 and CDR2 (germline): SGHNT, YYREEE (reference sequence). The CDR3 consists of 15 residues. Written as DNA, the CDR3 is TGTGCCAGCAGCTTGGTGCCAGTCTCTGGAAACACCATATATTTT. Translating gives CASSLVPVSGNTIYF. The whole variable domain, filled in from reference TRBV5-4 and TRBJ1-3, reads ETGVTQSPTHLIKTRGQQVTLRCSSQSGHNTVSWYQQALGQGPQFIFQYYREEENGRGNFPPRFSGLQFPNYSSELNVNALELDDSALYLCASSLVPVSGNTIYFGEGSWLTVV.

The genes are TRBV27 and TRBJ2-1; TRBD2 is a possible D gene (6 bases). Germline CDR1 reads MNHEY; CDR2 reads SMNVEV (reference sequence). With 6 bases removed from V and 0 bases from J, the gap between germline ends came to 9 bases. This CDR3 region has 14 residues. The CDR3 DNA is TGTGCCAGCAGACTAGCTCCCTCCTACAATGAGCAGTTCTTC. Its translation: CASRLAPSYNEQFF.

This chain links TRBV7-9 with TRBJ2-5; no definite D call. The V end was cut by 2 bases, the J end by 5 bases, with 9 bases between. The CDR3 has 13 residues. CDR1 SEHNR and CDR2 FQNEAQ come from the germline V gene (reference sequence). CDR3 nucleotides: TGTGCCAGCAGCTTAAGCGCGAGGGAGACCCAGTACTTC. Translation gives CASSLSARETQYF.

The chain combines TRBV7-2 with TRBJ1-5; 10 nucleotides align to TRBD1. The length of the CDR3 is 15 residues. Germline V gene sequence: CDR1 SGHTA, CDR2 FQGNSA. V shed 6 bases, J shed 3 bases, and the junction held 5 bases outside the gene matches. CDR3 amino acids: CASRMDRGYNQPQHF. The CDR3 DNA is TGTGCCAGCAGGATGGACAGGGGGTACAATCAGCCCCAGCATTTT.

The chain has TRBV18 and TRBJ1-4, with 7 bases identical to TRBD1. Trimming cost V 4 bases and J 5 bases; bases outside gene matches: 13. CDR1 and CDR2 (germline): KGHSH, LQKENI. The length of the CDR3 is 17 residues. The CDR3 nucleotides are TGTGCCAGCTCACACTTTCGACAGGGCTGGATGAATGAAAAACTGTTTTTT. As protein: CASSHFRQGWMNEKLFF.

The chain employs TRBV6-1 and TRBJ1-3, with no clear D. The CDR3 covers 15 residues. V lost 1 base to trimming and J lost 3 bases, with 10 bases between them. Germline CDR1 MNHNS, CDR2 SASEGT. The CDR3 sequence is CASSEVPTYGNTIYF. CDR3 nucleotides: TGTGCCAGCAGTGAAGTCCCGACCTATGGAAACACCATATATTTT.

The rearrangement joins TRBV6-1 to TRBJ1-2; unclear D gene. From germline, CDR1 is MNHNS and CDR2 SASEGT. The CDR3 spans 15 residues. Trimming removed 0 bases from V and 6 bases from J, with 14 bases in between. The chain's CDR3 is CASSEASGGLDGYTF. DNA for the CDR3: TGTGCCAGCAGTGAAGCATCAGGCGGGCTGGATGGCTACACCTTC.

The chain has TRBV13 and TRBJ1-1; D unresolved. V was pared by 0 bases and J by 5 bases, with 7 bases between. Looked up from germline, CDR1 is PRHDT and CDR2 is FYEKMQ (reference sequence). The CDR3 has 13 residues. The CDR3, as DNA: TGTGCCAGCAGCTTAGGATCCCAGACTGAAGCTTTCTTT. Its protein product is CASSLGSQTEAFF.

This chain uses TRBV2 with TRBJ2-2; D possibly corresponds to TRBD2 (5 bases). Per the germline V gene, CDR1 is SNHLY and CDR2 is FYNNEI. The CDR3 contains 16 residues. Trimming left V 3 bases short and J 0 bases short, with 11 bases between. In nucleotides, the CDR3 is TGTGCCAGCAGTGAGGAGGATCCGACGAACACCGGGGAGCTGTTTTTT. Its translation: CASSEEDPTNTGELFF.

The chain has TRBV2 and TRBJ2-2; tentatively, D is TRBD2 (6 bases). CDR1 and CDR2 (germline): SNHLY, FYNNEI. The CDR3 consists of 15 residues. V lost 6 bases to trimming and J lost 3 bases, with 14 bases between them. The CDR3 loop is CASSGLRGDTGELFF. The CDR3 bases are TGTGCCAGCAGCGGACTCCGCGGGGACACCGGGGAGCTGTTTTTT.

This chain connects TRBV4-1 to TRBJ2-3, with 11 bases matching TRBD2. The germline V gene encodes CDR1 MGHRA and CDR2 YSYEKL. The CDR3 is 16 amino acids. V lost 2 bases and J lost 4; bases outside the gene matches: 5. The CDR3 bases are TGCGCCAGCAGCCAAACTAGCGGGAGTTCGGCAGATACGCAGTATTTT. It yields the protein CASSQTSGSSADTQYF.

The J gene is TRBJ2-5, the V gene TRBV12-3 or TRBV12-4, with D perhaps matching TRBD1 or TRBD2 (5 bases each). Trimming removed 5 bases from V and 4 bases from J, with 5 bases in between. The CDR3 sequence is 11 residues long. The CDR3 nucleotides read TGTGCCAGCAGTGGGGGAGAGACCCAGTACTTC. It yields the protein CASSGGETQYF.

The chain carries TRBV28 and TRBJ1-4; D might be TRBD1 (6 bases). The CDR3 length is 15 residues. CDR1 and CDR2 from the germline V gene are MDHEN and SYDVKM. V dropped 6 bases and J dropped 7 bases, with 18 bases sitting between them. For the CDR3, the DNA is TGTGCCAGCAGCCTCGGAGGGGGTTTCAGTGAAAAACTGTTTTTT. The encoded protein is CASSLGGGFSEKLFF.

The sample holds a few counts of this clone. The chain recombines TRBV5-6 with TRBJ1-1; D is uncertain. Germline CDR1 SGHDT, CDR2 YYEEEE. This CDR3 contains 14 residues. Trimming shortened V by 5 bases and J by 2 bases, and 13 bases separated the two germline ends. CDR3 in amino acids: CASSKWVANTEAFF. The CDR3 DNA reads TGTGCCAGCAGTAAATGGGTGGCAAACACTGAAGCTTTCTTT.

The V gene is TRBV2, the J gene TRBJ2-2, with TRBD2 as a possible D gene (5 bases). In germline, CDR1 is SNHLY, CDR2 FYNNEI. The CDR3 runs 15 residues. Trimming removed 7 bases at V and 4 bases at J, with 16 bases between. CDR3 nucleotides: TGTGCCAGCAAAAACCAAGCGGCGGGCACCGGGGAGCTGTTTTTT. Translation gives CASKNQAAGTGELFF.

The gene calls are TRBV11-3 and TRBJ2-1; the D gene could be TRBD1 or TRBD2 (6 bases each). The germline V and J ends were trimmed by 5 bases and 10 bases, with 18 bases remaining between them. The CDR3 covers 14 residues. The germline V gene encodes CDR1 SGHNT and CDR2 YENEEA. CDR3 bases: TGTGCCAGCAGCCCGTCAGGCTCGGGGGCCGAGCAGTTCTTC. Translated: CASSPSGSGAEQFF.

The V and J genes are TRBV6-2 or TRBV6-3 and TRBJ2-2, with 9 bases that match TRBD2. With V trimmed by 2 bases and J by 6 bases, 7 bases remained unmatched. CDR1 is MNHEY and CDR2 is SVGEGT in the germline V gene. The CDR3 has 16 amino acids. The CDR3 DNA follows: TGTGCCAGCAGTTACGAGCGGGGGGACGGGCCCGGGGAGCTGTTTTTT. It is translated as CASSYERGDGPGELFF.

The chain joins TRBV7-2 to TRBJ1-5; 9 nucleotides align to TRBD1. Germline V CDR1 and CDR2: SGHTA, FQGNSA. After removal of 0 bases from V and 6 bases from J, the junction contained 3 bases not matched to a gene. This CDR3 is built from 15 residues. The CDR3 DNA follows: TGTGCCAGCAGCTTAGCCCCGGGACAGGGTCAGCCCCAGCATTTT. Translating gives CASSLAPGQGQPQHF.